This T cell receptor (beta chain) is drawn from a study of shared clonotypes between healthy human individuals. Concerning this clone: Antigen specificity is unknown.

V was cut by 11 bases and J by 3 bases, with 16 bases left in between. The germline V gene encodes CDR1 SNHLY and CDR2 FYNNEI. The CDR3 is 13 residues long. Study outcomes and limitations: Several donors held approximately 4.6% of naive CD4 clonotypes in common. An anticipated effect of sequencing depth on clonotype sharing among donors was recognized. Rarefaction showed that sequencing of sorted subsets was incomplete (despite large depth).

The repertoire was sequenced with immunoSEQ multiplex PCR; TCRdb's copy has only in-frame clones and lacks some. The sample lists more than 2 million clones, 85% to 95% occurring once. None of the donors, who were healthy HIV-negative adults, had recently had acute infections or vaccinations. The clonotype comes from a man younger than 30 in good health. Sequencing input: naive CD4+ T cells sorted from blood. Subset in this sample: CD45RA+ positively selected. The chain links TRBV2 to TRBJ1-2; D is undetermined. In nucleotides, the CDR3 is TGTGCCGGTAGAGGAAAGTTGGACTATGGCTACACCTTC. Amino acid sequence: CAGRGKLDYGYTF. The complete variable domain, with remaining parts taken from reference TRBV2 and TRBJ1-2, reads EPEVTQTPSHQVTQMGQEVILRCVPISNHLYFYWYRQILGQKVEFLVSFYNNEISEKSEIFDDQFSVERPDGSNFTLKIRSTKLEDSAMYFCAGRGKLDYGYTFGSGTRLTVV.